This TCR beta chain was identified during a study of blood T cell repertoires in COVID-19. Study summary: The United States, Italy and Spain supplied acute and convalescent COVID-19 samples. The analysed material was cDNA or gDNA that came from T cells, B-cell-depleted T cells, or PBMCs.

As originally analysed: Estimation of nucleated cell counts relied on the amplification of reference gene primers. Libraries were prepared by immunoSEQ multiplex PCR; TCRdb keeps only in-frame clonotypes and omits some of them. That table furnishes V, J and clone size, whereas the DNA furnished D and trimming. The sample yields around 300,000 clones, over 75% seen once. Germline trimming cut 6 bases from V and 5 bases from J; bases unmatched to any gene: 15. Germline-derived CDR1 and CDR2 are SGHNT and YYREEE (reference sequence). The CDR3 is made up of 16 amino acids. The TCR sequence derives from a young man with active or convalescent COVID-19. This chain uses TRBV5-4 with TRBJ2-7; 9 positions match TRBD2. Specimen: peripheral blood. The CDR3 here is CASTPARASGVDEQYF. CDR3 in DNA: TGTGCCAGCACCCCCGCTAGGGCTAGCGGGGTAGACGAGCAGTACTTC.